This T cell receptor (beta chain) emerged from a study of cytotoxic CD8 clonotypes in ibrutinib-treated CLL (dated by TCRdb to the early 2020s). General notes on the study: The cohort had ten to twelve relapsed/refractory and approximately 15 treatment-naive patients; under 18 were IGHV unmutated. Responses were partial in 25 or so patients and complete in 2; after median about 5.5 years follow-up, around 15 stayed in remission and about twelve progressed. Response samples were obtained after a median of around 11 months of treatment, with a range of roughly 6 to 40 months. On average, each sample yielded 255,043 productive templates and about 100,000 productive rearrangements. Longitudinal samples were obtainable from about 30% of the roughly 86 participants in the trial. Cryopreserved peripheral blood mononuclear cells were collected before treatment, at response, and at either disease progression or sustained remission. Study-wide findings and limitations: Baseline clonality exceeded that of age-matched healthy donors and correlated strongly with circulating CD8+ T-cell counts. An increase in clonality was observed at ibrutinib response, with clonality remaining stable during sustained remission and falling back toward baseline at progression. Public clonotypes were rare and either contracted or stayed stable during treatment, and the rise in clonality at ibrutinib response reflected the expansion of private clonotypes. Sampling times were not matched between patients in sustained remission and patients whose disease was progressing, and lymph node repertoires were not examined.

A MiSeq instrument was used for deep resolution sequencing, which targeted depths ranging from 1 in 1 million up to 1 in 200,000 T cells, with coverage averaging 10x for each clonotype. TCR beta libraries were generated with the immunoSEQ hsTCRB Kit. The paper's processing steps were these. ImmunoSEQ Data Assistant and ImmunoSEQ Analyzer were used for data analysis, and V, D and J genes were assigned according to IMGT definitions. Clonality was computed as one minus normalized Shannon entropy of productive rearrangement frequencies, ranging from 0 to 1. Only overrepresented clonotypes making up at least 0.05% of each patient's repertoire were included in the public clonotype analysis. About a dozen repertoires from age-matched healthy donors, obtained from immuneACCESS, served as clonality controls. TCRdb mirrors the immuneACCESS table, restricted to in-frame sequences. Some clones are absent from its copies; in checked studies, under half trace to an unresolved V gene, and the reason for the others is unknown. The DNA was the basis for D and trimming; V, J and clone size are from that table. Within this sample are hundreds of thousands of clones, with roughly 85% of them counted one time only. The ten largest clonotypes hold 6.5% to 8% of the sample.

CDR1 and CDR2 are read off the germline V gene as SGHVS and FQNEAQ. From its cysteine to its phenylalanine, the CDR3 spans 15 amino acids. Of the read, only the CDR3 DNA is kept; its 45 bases are in frame from base 1. V was cut back by 5 bases and J by 0 bases, leaving a gap of 11 bases between them. For this clone: No cognate antigen has been identified for it. No much larger clonotype is one base removed from it; base qualities were not supplied.

For TCR beta library preparation, roughly 2 micrograms of genomic DNA were extracted from the cryopreserved PBMCs. Longitudinal blood samples from CLL patients receiving ibrutinib monotherapy were subjected to high-throughput TCR beta sequencing. Patients were enrolled in a phase 2 open-label single-center ibrutinib monotherapy trial. Sequenced material: PBMCs, taken before ibrutinib treatment. This TCR derives from a human donor with chronic lymphocytic leukemia. The sequence is built from TRBV7-8 and TRBJ2-1; TRBD1 could be the D gene, as 6 bases match. The bases read TGTGCCAGCAGCCCTCAGGGGACCTCCTACAATGAGCAGTTCTTC. It specifies CASSPQGTSYNEQFF. The variable domain in full, with residues beyond the CDR3 obtained from the reference TRBV7-8 and TRBJ2-1 genes, is GAGVSQSPRYKVAKRGQDVALRCDPISGHVSLFWYQQALGQGPEFLTYFQNEAQLDKSGLPSDRFFAERPEGSVSTLKIQRTQQEDSAVYLCASSPQGTSYNEQFFGPGTRLTVL.